This TCR beta chain was recorded in a study of regulatory and conventional T cells in RAG deficiency. Notes on this clone: What it recognizes is unknown.

Study-level points and caveats: Treg unique TCR beta sequences were about 100-fold fewer in Omenn syndrome and CID/AS patients than controls. Patient subsets had shorter CDR3s; Omenn Treg-Tconv overlap exceeded 90%.

Germline V gene sequence: CDR1 MNHEY, CDR2 SVGAGI. The CDR3 loop spans 13 amino acids. Trimming removed 5 bases from V and 4 bases from J; junction bases left unmatched: 4. The sorted conventional CD4+ T cells were CD25-low and CD127-high, with genomic DNA sequenced. The method was immunoSEQ multiplex PCR; TCRdb's version includes in-frame clones alone and lacks a portion of them. The profile shows 20,000 to 25,000 clones, approximately 93% of them singletons. This sample was shared with a second study, whose subject was regulatory T cells. That paper states: Primers: 52 TRBV forward and 13 TRBJ reverse. Patient repertoires had restricted TRB V-J pairs and skewed V and J usage, most in Tregs.

The rearrangement joins TRBV6-5 to TRBJ1-2; 7 nucleotides line up with TRBD1. This TCR was sampled from a human donor in good health. The sample was CD4+ T cells sorted from blood. CDR3 nucleotide sequence: TGTGCCAGCAGTGACAGACAGGGCTATGGCTACACCTTC. Residues: CASSDRQGYGYTF.